This record looks at one T cell receptor (beta chain) sequence and its context. CDR3 length: 15 residues. With V trimmed by 5 bases and J by 1 base, 3 bases remained unmatched. Per germline, CDR1 MNHNY and CDR2 SVGAGI (reference sequence). This entry belongs to a study of blood T cell repertoires in COVID-19. Study context: Researchers got acute and convalescent COVID-19 samples from the United States, Italy and Spain.

Per the authors' pipeline: Estimated nucleated cell counts came from reference gene primer amplification. Some clones are missing from TCRdb's copy, which holds only in-frame ones; the method was immunoSEQ multiplex PCR. For V, J and clone size, that table is used; D and trimming come from the DNA. This table holds 73,000 or so clones, 70% to 75% found once. V usage is TRBV6-6 and J usage is TRBJ2-3, with 10 bases aligning to TRBD2. The sequence came from a man aged 55-75 years with acute or convalescent COVID-19. What was sequenced was peripheral blood. For the CDR3, the DNA is TGTGCCAGCAGTGACACTAGCGGGGGCACAGATACGCAGTATTTT. This encodes CASSDTSGGTDTQYF.